One and the same sample provided the 27 T cell receptor beta chains below, sequenced in a study of control samples from healthy donors and cancer patients. Sequencing used immunoSEQ multiplex PCR; TCRdb keeps in-frame clones, though not all of them. The sample yields 160,000 or so clones, about 94% seen once. Sequencing input: blood. These receptors were collected from a woman aged 35 to 49 in good health.

The rearrangement uses TRBV14 and TRBJ1-3; 7 positions agree with TRBD1. From germline, CDR1 is SGHDN and CDR2 FVKESK. The V segment lost 6 bases and the J segment 6 bases; nucleotides outside the gene matches: 17. The CDR3 length is 17 residues. The CDR3 DNA sequence: TGTGCCAGCAGTTTAGAGGAAGGGGGCGCGAAACTAAACACCATATATTTT. As protein: CASSLEEGGAKLNTIYF.

This chain links TRBV27 with TRBJ1-1; D may be TRBD1 (6 bases). Germline V gene sequence: CDR1 MNHEY, CDR2 SMNVEV (reference sequence). The CDR3 loop spans 14 amino acids. Deletions cut 0 bases from V and 4 bases from J, with 9 bases between. CDR3 region: CASSLSQGGTEAFF. For the CDR3, the DNA is TGTGCCAGCAGTTTATCACAGGGCGGCACTGAAGCTTTCTTT.

The V gene is TRBV4-3, the J gene TRBJ1-5, with D possibly TRBD1 on 5 matching bases. From germline, CDR1 is LGHNA and CDR2 YSLEER. The CDR3 is made up of 14 amino acids. The V end was cut by 4 bases, the J end by 0 bases, with 7 bases between. The CDR3 protein is CASSRTLSNQPQHF. The CDR3 coding sequence is TGCGCCAGCAGCCGGACACTTAGCAATCAGCCCCAGCATTTT.

CDR3 in amino acids: CASSQLWDEVGYEQYF. The DNA for the CDR3 is TGCGCCAGCAGCCAATTGTGGGATGAGGTAGGGTACGAGCAGTACTTC. V is TRBV4-3 and J is TRBJ2-7; D is unclear. V was cut by 2 bases and J by 4 bases, with 18 bases left in between. Germline V lookup: CDR1 LGHNA, CDR2 YSLEER. This CDR3 contains 16 residues.

This clone was detected once. This chain links TRBV7-8 with TRBJ1-1, with D maybe TRBD1 (5 bases). Germline CDR1 reads SGHVS; CDR2 reads FQNEAQ. The CDR3 covers 16 residues. V lost 1 base, J lost 0 bases, and 12 bases lay in between. The CDR3 spells CASSLGLGPMNTEAFF. The CDR3 DNA is TGTGCCAGCAGCTTAGGCCTGGGACCGATGAACACTGAAGCTTTCTTT.

The chain combines TRBV27 with TRBJ1-6; no definite D call. CDR3 length equals 16 residues. Germline V gene sequence: CDR1 MNHEY, CDR2 SMNVEV (reference sequence). V lost 6 bases, J lost 3 bases, and 15 bases lay in between. CDR3 DNA: TGTGCCAGCAGCGCGGGGAGTTCGGGCTATAATTCACCCCTCCACTTT. This sequence encodes CASSAGSSGYNSPLHF.

This chain uses TRBV6-2 or TRBV6-3 with TRBJ1-4; D is unresolved. CDR3 size: 12 residues. Germline-derived CDR1 and CDR2 are MNHEY and SVGEGT. V lost 4 bases to trimming and J lost 6 bases, with 6 bases between them. The CDR3, as DNA: TGTGCCAGCAGTTCGACGGATGAAAAACTGTTTTTT. Translation: CASSSTDEKLFF.

The chain is built from TRBV27 and TRBJ1-2, with 9 bases lining up with TRBD1. This CDR3 is built from 14 residues. V lost 1 base and J lost 10; bases outside the gene matches: 7. Germline V gene sequence: CDR1 MNHEY, CDR2 SMNVEV (reference sequence). Here the CDR3 DNA reads TGTGCCAGCAGTTTATTTGCGACAGGGGGATTCTACACCTTC. Protein sequence: CASSLFATGGFYTF.

This chain joins TRBV19 and TRBJ2-3; 10 bases map to TRBD2. CDR1 is LNHDA, CDR2 SQIVND, per germline (reference sequence). CDR3 length equals 19 residues. Trimming removed 8 bases from V and 0 bases from J; junction bases left unmatched: 17. CDR3 amino acids: CASRVRRAGGVASTDTQYF. Written as DNA, the CDR3 is TGTGCCAGTCGGGTGCGGCGAGCGGGAGGGGTTGCTAGCACAGATACGCAGTATTTT.

The V call is TRBV6-2 or TRBV6-3, the J call TRBJ2-3, with a weak D call TRBD2 (6 bases). V gave up 4 bases and J gave up 6 bases, with 17 bases separating them. The V gene's germline CDR1 is MNHEY and CDR2 SVGEGT. CDR3 length equals 15 residues. In nucleotides, the CDR3 is TGTGCCAGCAGTTGGTCGGGACTTTTTAGGGATACGCAGTATTTT. This translates into CASSWSGLFRDTQYF.

The V and J genes are TRBV9 and TRBJ2-5; D is possibly TRBD1 or TRBD2 (5 bases each). The V and J ends lost 0 bases and 2 bases respectively, with 14 bases between them. CDR1 is SGDLS, CDR2 YYNGEE, per germline. The CDR3 consists of 16 residues. The chain's CDR3 is CASSVDPQGDQETQYF. The CDR3 nucleotides are TGTGCCAGCAGCGTAGACCCCCAGGGAGATCAAGAGACCCAGTACTTC.

V is TRBV9 and J is TRBJ1-2; 9 bases agree with TRBD1. Germline V gene sequence: CDR1 SGDLS, CDR2 YYNGEE. Trimming removed 4 bases from V and 4 bases from J; junction bases left unmatched: 5. The CDR3 has 14 residues. The CDR3: CASSPGTGRYGYTF. CDR3 in DNA: TGTGCCAGCAGCCCCGGGACAGGGCGCTATGGCTACACCTTC.

This CDR3 is CASSQATVNYGYTF. The CDR3 coding sequence is TGCGCCAGCAGCCAAGCTACGGTGAACTATGGCTACACCTTC. V and J are TRBV4-1 and TRBJ1-2; D is undetermined. The CDR3 consists of 14 residues. The V end was cut by 1 base, the J end by 2 bases, with 8 bases between. CDR1 MGHRA and CDR2 YSYEKL come from the germline V gene.

This clone was seen just once. V usage is TRBV15 and J usage is TRBJ1-1; tentatively, D is TRBD1 (5 bases). V was shortened by 1 base and J by 9 bases, with 9 bases between the two germline ends. This CDR3 has 12 residues. Germline V gene sequence: CDR1 LNHNV, CDR2 YYDKDF (reference sequence). CDR3 sequence reads: CATSRGGAKAFF. The CDR3 DNA sequence: TGTGCCACCAGCAGAGGAGGGGCAAAAGCTTTCTTT.

This clone was observed at least ten times. The V call is TRBV5-6, the J call TRBJ1-2; D is uncertain. Germline V gene data show CDR1 as SGHDT and CDR2 as YYEEEE. CDR3 size: 14 residues. V was pared by 4 bases and J by 2 bases, with 12 bases between. CDR3 protein: CASSPVGNNYGYTF. The CDR3 DNA reads as TGTGCCAGCAGCCCAGTGGGAAACAACTATGGCTACACCTTC.

V and J are TRBV29-1 and TRBJ2-4, with a possible D match to TRBD1 (5 bases). The CDR3 is 16 amino acids. Trimming took off 3 bases at V and 0 bases at J, with 15 bases between the two ends. The germline V gene encodes CDR1 SQVTM and CDR2 ANQGSEA. This CDR3 is CSVEGAQGLAKNIQYF. CDR3 DNA sequence: TGCAGCGTTGAGGGTGCTCAGGGATTAGCCAAAAACATTCAGTACTTC.

V gene TRBV7-2 combines with J gene TRBJ1-5; the match to TRBD1 covers 7 bases. Germline V gene data show CDR1 as SGHTA and CDR2 as FQGNSA. Losses at the gene ends were 5 bases for V and 1 base for J; bases not matched to a gene: 5. This CDR3 contains 15 residues. DNA for the CDR3: TGTGCCAGCAGCCCAAACAGGGGAAGCAATCAGCCCCAGCATTTT. This gives the protein CASSPNRGSNQPQHF.

The gene calls are TRBV18 and TRBJ2-7; 7 positions agree with TRBD2. Germline CDR1 KGHSH, CDR2 LQKENI. The CDR3 covers 15 residues. J gave up 5 bases and V 5 bases, and 12 bases lay outside the gene matches. The CDR3 protein is CASSRLAGAGDEQYF. In DNA, the CDR3 is TGTGCCAGCTCAAGGTTGGCGGGAGCGGGCGACGAGCAGTACTTC.

This chain uses TRBV12-3 or TRBV12-4 with TRBJ2-7; D gene uncertain. Deletions cut 6 bases from V and 6 bases from J, with 12 bases between. This CDR3 is built from 12 residues. This CDR3 is CASRNLKGEQYF. For the CDR3, the DNA is TGTGCCAGCAGGAACCTGAAGGGCGAGCAGTACTTC.

V usage is TRBV7-9 and J usage is TRBJ2-2; D call uncertain. The germline V and J ends were trimmed by 1 base and 3 bases, with 9 bases remaining between them. This CDR3 is 15 amino acids long. Germline V gene data show CDR1 as SEHNR and CDR2 as FQNEAQ (reference sequence). Here the CDR3 DNA reads TGTGCCAGCAGCTTAGTCTTGCCAGACACCGGGGAGCTGTTTTTT. This encodes CASSLVLPDTGELFF.

The chain carries TRBV18 and TRBJ2-5; 7 nucleotides line up with TRBD2. CDR3 length equals 15 residues. Germline lookup yields CDR1 KGHSH and CDR2 LQKENI. The trim removed 0 bases at V and 5 bases at J, leaving 6 bases unmatched. The CDR3 sequence: CASSPPTSGAETQYF. The CDR3 DNA reads as TGTGCCAGCTCACCACCGACGAGCGGGGCGGAGACCCAGTACTTC.

The chain links TRBV5-1 to TRBJ1-3; D may be TRBD1 (6 bases). V lost 2 bases and J 0 bases, leaving 9 bases between the germline ends. The CDR3 contains 15 residues. CDR1 is SGHRS and CDR2 is YFSETQ in the germline V gene. Written as DNA, the CDR3 is TGCGCCAGCAGCTTAAGGACAGCCTCTGGAAACACCATATATTTT. It yields the protein CASSLRTASGNTIYF.

The chain uses TRBV6-2 or TRBV6-3 and TRBJ1-5; D not certain. There are 15 residues in the CDR3. Germline V CDR1 and CDR2: MNHEY, SVGEGT. Trimming shortened V by 6 bases and J by 0 bases, and 12 bases separated the two germline ends. The CDR3 DNA follows: TGTGCCAGCAGCACCCCGCGAGGTAGCAATCAGCCCCAGCATTTT. Its translation: CASSTPRGSNQPQHF.

DNA for the CDR3: TGTGCCAGCAGTTCAGTGTGGGGGACTGCTGAAGCTTTCTTT. It translates to CASSSVWGTAEAFF. The V and J genes are TRBV6-2 or TRBV6-3 and TRBJ1-1, with a tentative D call TRBD1 (5 bases). V was cut by 4 bases and J by 6 bases, with 15 bases left in between. The CDR3 is made up of 14 amino acids. Germline CDR1 is MNHEY and CDR2 is SVGEGT.

The V gene is TRBV7-2, the J gene TRBJ2-7, with D unclear. The CDR3 is 13 amino acids. Germline loops: CDR1 SGHTA, CDR2 FQGNSA. V was shortened by 2 bases and J by 6 bases, with 11 bases between the two germline ends. CDR3 DNA: TGTGCCAGCAGCTTATCGAATCTCCCCGAGCAGTACTTC. Its translation: CASSLSNLPEQYF.

J is TRBJ1-1 and V is TRBV11-3; weak D call: TRBD1 (5 bases). V gave up 5 bases and J gave up 2 bases, with 9 bases separating them. The CDR3 has 13 residues. CDR1 and CDR2 from the germline V gene are SGHNT and YENEEA. The CDR3 region is CASSEGYNTEAFF. CDR3 in DNA: TGTGCCAGCAGCGAGGGGTATAACACTGAAGCTTTCTTT.

This rearrangement joins TRBV21-1 to TRBJ2-7; TRBD1 is taken as the D call from the table, unchecked against the DNA. TRBV21-1 represents a pseudogene. The CDR3 extends over 15 amino acids. The CDR3, as DNA: TGTGCCAGCAGCAAATCTGGCAGGTTGTCCTACGAGCAGTACTTC. Amino acid sequence: CASSKSGRLSYEQYF.